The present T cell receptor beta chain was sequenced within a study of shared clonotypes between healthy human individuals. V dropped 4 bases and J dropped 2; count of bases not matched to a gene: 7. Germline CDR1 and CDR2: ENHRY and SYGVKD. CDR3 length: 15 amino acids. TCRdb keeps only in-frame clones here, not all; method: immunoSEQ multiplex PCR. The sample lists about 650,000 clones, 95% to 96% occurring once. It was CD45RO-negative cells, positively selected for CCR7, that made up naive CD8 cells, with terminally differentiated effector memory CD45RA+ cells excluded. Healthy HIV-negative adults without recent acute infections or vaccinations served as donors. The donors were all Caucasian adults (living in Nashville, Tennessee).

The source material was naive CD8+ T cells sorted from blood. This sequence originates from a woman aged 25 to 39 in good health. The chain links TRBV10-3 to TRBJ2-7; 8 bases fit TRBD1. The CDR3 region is CAISGPGQETYEQYF. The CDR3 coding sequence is TGTGCCATCAGTGGGCCGGGACAGGAGACCTACGAGCAGTACTTC.